These T cell receptor beta chains were read from a single sample in a study of blood T cell repertoires in COVID-19. The method was immunoSEQ multiplex PCR; TCRdb's version includes in-frame clones alone and lacks a portion of them. The sample records roughly 350,000 clones, 75% to 90% being singletons. The material sequenced was peripheral blood. The receptors were gathered from a woman between 18 and 30 years old with acute or convalescent COVID-19. Each CDR3 is given with its conserved first and last residue. A D gene is named only where the DNA matches it firmly. The listing skips clone size in some rows; elsewhere it reads once, few, many or a size class.

clone_size d_call j_call v_call cdr3_nt cdr3_aa
- TRBD2 TRBJ2-5 TRBV4-1 TGCGCCAGCAGCCAGTCCCGGCTAGGGCTAGCGGGGGGGACCCAGTACTTC CASSQSRLGLAGGTQYF
once TRBD2 TRBJ2-1 TRBV9 TGTGCCAGCAGCGTAGGAGCGGGAGACGCCTACAATGAGCAGTTCTTC CASSVGAGDAYNEQFF
- - TRBJ1-1 TRBV7-8 TGTGCCAGCAGCTTAGACAGGGAGGGTGAAGCTTTCTTT CASSLDREGEAFF
- TRBD1 TRBJ2-1 TRBV7-3 TGTGCCAGCAGCTTAACGACAGGGCTGGCCGAGCAGTTCTTC CASSLTTGLAEQFF
- TRBD1 TRBJ2-5 TRBV6-5 TGTGCCAGCAGCCCGGACAGGGGGTTTTGGGAGACCCAGTACTTC CASSPDRGFWETQYF
- TRBD1 TRBJ1-2 TRBV10-3 TGTGCCGTAGGGACGACAGGGGGCGCATCCGATGGCTACACCTTC CAVGTTGGASDGYTF
once - TRBJ1-1 TRBV5-1 TGCGCCAGCAGCTTCGGACTTGGGATAACTGAAGCTTTCTTT CASSFGLGITEAFF
- - TRBJ2-3 TRBV10-2 TGCGCCAGCCGTCGGGGGTACAGCACAGATACGCAGTATTTT CASRRGYSTDTQYF
- TRBD2 TRBJ2-7 TRBV7-2 TGTGCCAGCAGCTTAGATAGTAGCGGGGTTACCTACGAGCAGTACTTC CASSLDSSGVTYEQYF
- TRBD1 TRBJ1-3 TRBV29-1 TGCAGCGTTGATGGACAGGGGAGCTCTGGAAACACCATATATTTT CSVDGQGSSGNTIYF
- TRBD1 TRBJ2-1 TRBV30 TGTGCCTGGAGTTCCTCTCGGACAGGGGGCGCGGGCAATGAGCAGTTCTTC CAWSSSRTGGAGNEQFF
- - TRBJ1-5 TRBV19 TGTGCCAGTATTGGCGTGTTCGGGACAACTAGCAATCAGCCCCAGCATTTT CASIGVFGTTSNQPQHF
- TRBD2 TRBJ2-1 TRBV27 TGTGCCAGCAGGATCGGGGATAGCGGGACCTACAATGAGCAGTTCTTC CASRIGDSGTYNEQFF
- TRBD1 TRBJ2-5 TRBV5-6 TGTGCCAGCTTCCTCAGGGGGACGGGAATAGGTGGGGAGACCCAGTACTTC CASFLRGTGIGGETQYF
- - TRBJ1-5 TRBV4-1 TGCGCCAGCAGCCAAGATCACAGAAGCAATCAGCCCCAGCATTTT CASSQDHRSNQPQHF
- - TRBJ1-1 TRBV27 TGTGCCAGCAGTTTCGACAGTGCCTGGAACACTGAAGCTTTCTTT CASSFDSAWNTEAFF
- - TRBJ2-1 TRBV7-9 TGTGCCAGCAGCCCCGTTCCGGGGGCCTACAATGAGCAGTTCTTC CASSPVPGAYNEQFF
few - TRBJ2-7 TRBV7-2 TGTGCCAGCAGCTTAATCGTGCGACTGTATGAGCAGTACTTC CASSLIVRLYEQYF
- TRBD1 TRBJ1-1 TRBV18 TGTGCCAGCTCACCAGTAGGACAGGGGAACACTGAAGCTTTCTTT CASSPVGQGNTEAFF
- TRBD1 TRBJ1-5 TRBV9 TGTGCCAGCAGATTGGGACAGGTCTCCAATCAGCCCCAGCATTTT CASRLGQVSNQPQHF
- - TRBJ2-7 TRBV9 TGTGCCAGCAGCGTAGCTAAGGAGGTCAGAAACTACGAGCAGTACTTC CASSVAKEVRNYEQYF
- TRBD1 TRBJ1-1 TRBV5-6 TGTGCCAGCAGCCTCGACAGGGGGCAGAACACTGAAGCTTTCTTT CASSLDRGQNTEAFF
- TRBD1 TRBJ1-6 TRBV6-5 TGTGCCAGCACCTCGACAGGGGGTTATAATTCACCCCTCCACTTT CASTSTGGYNSPLHF
- TRBD1 TRBJ1-5 TRBV19 TGTGCCAGTTCGGGGACAGGAATCAATCAGCCCCAGCATTTT CASSGTGINQPQHF
- - TRBJ1-5 TRBV7-9 TGTGCCAGCAGCTTAATGGGAGGTATGGGTCAGCCCCAGCATTTT CASSLMGGMGQPQHF
- - TRBJ2-7 TRBV7-8 TGTGCCAGCAGCTTCGGGGACACCCCCTACGAGCAGTACTTC CASSFGDTPYEQYF
- - TRBJ2-7 TRBV1 TGCACCAGCAGCCAAGATCTAGTAGGGGGGGGAGGCTACGAGCAGTACTTC CTSSQDLVGGGGYEQYF
- TRBD2 TRBJ2-1 TRBV9 TGTGCCAGCAACATGGGACTAGCTTTTGATGAGCAGTTCTTC CASNMGLAFDEQFF
- - TRBJ2-1 TRBV4-1 TGCGCCAGCAGCCAAGATCGGGCTAGCCCGGGCCTTAATGAGCAGTTCTTC CASSQDRASPGLNEQFF
- - TRBJ1-1 TRBV27 TGTGCCAGCAGTTTGACCCACCTGGGCGCTTTCTTT CASSLTHLGAFF
- TRBD1 TRBJ1-2 TRBV11-2 TGTGCCAGCAGCTTAGTACAGGGGAAAGGCTACACCTTC CASSLVQGKGYTF
- TRBD2 TRBJ2-3 TRBV3-1/TRBV3-2 TGTGCCAGCAGCCAAGCTCCGGCTAGCGGAAGGGCAGATACGCAGTATTTT CASSQAPASGRADTQYF
- TRBD2 TRBJ2-3 TRBV19 TGTGCCAGTACCATTCGAAGCGGGGGGACAGATACGCAGTATTTT CASTIRSGGTDTQYF